This T cell receptor beta chain was observed in a study of tissue T cells after allogeneic stem cell transplantation. Turning to this clone: Its antigen remains unidentified.

Germline V lookup: CDR1 SGHRS, CDR2 YFSETQ. V lost 0 bases to trimming and J lost 10 bases, with 19 bases between them. The CDR3 extends over 15 amino acids. Sequencing used immunoSEQ multiplex PCR; TCRdb keeps in-frame clones, though not all of them. The table lists 25,000 to 30,000 clones, over 75% of them singletons. Study-wide findings and caveats: Shared clones across patients were few; motif clustering revealed tissue-specific shared signatures.

Here the sequenced sample was blood, taken before transplantation. The V gene is TRBV5-1, the J gene TRBJ1-1; no firm D call. The receptor's source is a woman aged 18-55 years who later had graft-versus-host disease after an allogeneic stem cell transplant. CDR3 DNA sequence: TGCGCCAGCAGCTTGGAACCCTACCTATATCTGGGAGCTTTCTTT. The encoded protein is CASSLEPYLYLGAFF.